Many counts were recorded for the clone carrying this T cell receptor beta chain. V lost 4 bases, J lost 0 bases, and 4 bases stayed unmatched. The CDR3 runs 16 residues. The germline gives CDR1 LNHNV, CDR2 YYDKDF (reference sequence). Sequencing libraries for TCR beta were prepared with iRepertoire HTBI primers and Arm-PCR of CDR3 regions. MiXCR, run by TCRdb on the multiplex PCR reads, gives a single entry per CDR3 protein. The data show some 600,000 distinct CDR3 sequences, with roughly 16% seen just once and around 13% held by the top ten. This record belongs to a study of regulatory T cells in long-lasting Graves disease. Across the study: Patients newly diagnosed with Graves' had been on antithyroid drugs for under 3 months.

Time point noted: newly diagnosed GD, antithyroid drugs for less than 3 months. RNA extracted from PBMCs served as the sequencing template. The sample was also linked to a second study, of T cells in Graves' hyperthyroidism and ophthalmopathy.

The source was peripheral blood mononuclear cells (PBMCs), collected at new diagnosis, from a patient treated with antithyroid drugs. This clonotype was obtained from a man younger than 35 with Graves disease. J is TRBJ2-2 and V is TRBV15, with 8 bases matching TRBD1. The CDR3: CATSTRQGTNTGELFF. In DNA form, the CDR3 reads TGTGCCACCAGCACGCGACAGGGGACGAACACCGGGGAGCTGTTTTTT.